The present entry profiles one TCR beta chain with its context. The data are from a study of T-cell memory formation after mild COVID-19. Germline loops: CDR1 MNHEY, CDR2 SVGAGI. This CDR3 is 16 amino acids long. V lost 3 bases, J lost 2 bases, and 7 bases stayed unmatched. TCRdb reprocessed the 5' RACE reads with MiXCR, giving one entry per CDR3 protein. The sample lists 180,000 or so distinct CDR3 sequences; 9.5% to 13% were seen once. Input material: PBMCs or a T cell subset sorted from them (not recorded which). This receptor was identified in a man in his late teens or twenties who had mild COVID-19 (a few samples of this study predate the infection). Cell type and time point are not known. The chain recombines TRBV6-5 with TRBJ2-7; 10 bases fit TRBD2. The CDR3 is CASSYSGLAVAYEQYF. The CDR3 DNA follows: TGTGCCAGCAGTTATTCAGGACTAGCGGTGGCCTACGAGCAGTACTTC.